The entry below describes one T cell receptor beta chain. A quantity of roughly 0.5 to 1 ug RNA underwent reverse transcription using random hexamers. An immunoSEQ multiplex PCR amplified TCR beta CDR3 over 54 Vbeta and 13 Jbeta. TCRdb used MiXCR to reprocess the immunoSEQ multiplex PCR reads, holding one entry per CDR3 protein. This sample carries 100,000 to 150,000 distinct CDR3 sequences, more than 85% of them seen once, and the ten largest clones take roughly 0.3%. This sample is drawn from a study of CD8 T cells in Susac syndrome. Deletions cut 6 bases from V and 5 bases from J, with 22 bases between. Germline CDR1 MDHEN, CDR2 SYDVKM. The CDR3 is 16 amino acids. Blood CD8+ and CD4+ T cells underwent high-throughput TCR beta sequencing. The authors negatively isolated CD8+ and CD4+ T cells and FACS-enriched TEMRA cells.

The receptor was derived from a human donor with multiple sclerosis. Sequenced sample: CD8+ T cells from PBMCs. V usage is TRBV28 and J usage is TRBJ2-5; D is perhaps TRBD2 (7 bases). CDR3 loop: CASSPFMGGPIETQYF. CDR3 in DNA: TGTGCCAGCAGCCCCTTCATGGGGGGGCCGATTGAGACCCAGTACTTC.